Listed below are T cell receptor beta chains from one sample, sequenced in a study of cytomegalovirus exposure and HLA in healthy donors. Using immunoSEQ multiplex PCR, the repertoire was profiled, and TCRdb retains in-frame clones only, with some absent. The data contain around 100,000 clones, roughly 80% of them seen just once; the ten biggest clones take up 22%. Specimen: PBMCs. The source of these receptors is a man aged 30 to 39 in good health and CMV-seropositive. CDR3s include the opening cysteine and the closing phenylalanine or tryptophan. Each record gives: D gene, clone size, V gene, J gene, CDR3 protein, CDR3 DNA. A D gene is named only where the DNA matches it firmly. Only some rows state a clone size, as once, few, many or a class for expanded clones.

d_gene: .
abundance: few
v_gene: TRBV9
j_gene: TRBJ1-2
CDR3aa: CASSVDSGIYGYTF
CDR3nt: TGTGCCAGCAGCGTGGACAGTGGAATCTATGGCTACACCTTC

d_gene: TRBD1
abundance: .
v_gene: TRBV5-1
j_gene: TRBJ2-2
CDR3aa: CASSTGTADTGELFF
CDR3nt: TGCGCCAGCAGCACTGGGACAGCTGACACCGGGGAGCTGTTTTTT

d_gene: .
abundance: .
v_gene: TRBV5-1
j_gene: TRBJ2-7
CDR3aa: CASSWEGDYEQYF
CDR3nt: TGCGCCAGCAGCTGGGAGGGGGACTACGAGCAGTACTTC

d_gene: TRBD2
abundance: .
v_gene: TRBV6-5
j_gene: TRBJ2-3
CDR3aa: CASSWGSGRSTDTQYF
CDR3nt: TGTGCCAGCAGTTGGGGTAGCGGGAGGAGCACAGATACGCAGTATTTT

d_gene: .
abundance: .
v_gene: TRBV11-1
j_gene: TRBJ1-2
CDR3aa: CASSAQARGRGYGYTF
CDR3nt: TGTGCCAGCAGCGCCCAGGCTCGCGGGAGGGGCTATGGCTACACCTTC

d_gene: TRBD2
abundance: .
v_gene: TRBV23-1
j_gene: TRBJ2-3
CDR3aa: CASSHHTSGGSASTDTQYF
CDR3nt: TGCGCCAGCAGTCATCACACTAGCGGGGGCAGCGCTAGCACAGATACGCAGTATTTT

d_gene: .
abundance: .
v_gene: TRBV7-6
j_gene: TRBJ2-5
CDR3aa: CASSLWDLQETQYF
CDR3nt: TGTGCCAGCAGCCTATGGGACTTACAAGAGACCCAGTACTTC

d_gene: TRBD2
abundance: .
v_gene: TRBV5-1
j_gene: TRBJ2-1
CDR3aa: CASSLGGTSGNNEQFF
CDR3nt: TGCGCCAGCAGCTTGGGAGGGACTAGCGGAAACAATGAGCAGTTCTTC

d_gene: TRBD1
abundance: .
v_gene: TRBV18
j_gene: TRBJ1-3
CDR3aa: CASSGTVIGNTIYF
CDR3nt: TGTGCCAGCTCCGGGACAGTGATTGGAAACACCATATATTTT

d_gene: .
abundance: .
v_gene: TRBV14
j_gene: TRBJ1-2
CDR3aa: CASSQGGNYGYTF
CDR3nt: TGTGCCAGCAGCCAAGGAGGAAACTATGGCTACACCTTC

d_gene: .
abundance: .
v_gene: TRBV28
j_gene: TRBJ1-2
CDR3aa: CASSFPSYGYTF
CDR3nt: TGTGCCAGCAGTTTCCCCAGTTATGGCTACACCTTC

d_gene: .
abundance: .
v_gene: TRBV11-2
j_gene: TRBJ1-1
CDR3aa: CASSDDRHWEAFF
CDR3nt: TGTGCCAGCAGCGACGACCGACACTGGGAAGCTTTCTTT

d_gene: .
abundance: .
v_gene: TRBV11-3
j_gene: TRBJ2-2
CDR3aa: CASSRSLTGELFF
CDR3nt: TGTGCCAGCAGCCGGAGTCTCACCGGGGAGCTGTTTTTT

d_gene: TRBD1
abundance: .
v_gene: TRBV9
j_gene: TRBJ2-1
CDR3aa: CASSVSDRALDNEQFF
CDR3nt: TGTGCCAGCAGCGTAAGCGACAGGGCCCTTGACAATGAGCAGTTCTTC

d_gene: .
abundance: .
v_gene: TRBV12-5
j_gene: TRBJ2-2
CDR3aa: CASGLEQAGELFF
CDR3nt: TGTGCTAGTGGTTTGGAACAGGCCGGGGAGCTGTTTTTT

d_gene: TRBD1
abundance: once
v_gene: TRBV5-1
j_gene: TRBJ2-1
CDR3aa: CASSSQIGQGARMFF
CDR3nt: TGCGCCAGCAGCTCGCAGATCGGACAGGGGGCGCGTATGTTCTTC

d_gene: .
abundance: .
v_gene: TRBV27
j_gene: TRBJ1-4
CDR3aa: CASSSGLWGNEKLFF
CDR3nt: TGTGCCAGCAGTTCCGGACTTTGGGGTAATGAAAAACTGTTTTTT

d_gene: .
abundance: once
v_gene: TRBV5-6
j_gene: TRBJ2-5
CDR3aa: CASSLYDQETQYF
CDR3nt: TGTGCCAGCAGCCTATACGACCAAGAGACCCAGTACTTC

d_gene: .
abundance: .
v_gene: TRBV7-7
j_gene: TRBJ2-7
CDR3aa: CASSLARAGQIRYEQYF
CDR3nt: TGTGCCAGCAGCTTAGCGCGAGCAGGGCAAATAAGGTACGAGCAGTACTTC

d_gene: .
abundance: .
v_gene: TRBV4-2
j_gene: TRBJ2-1
CDR3aa: CASSRTGLNEQFF
CDR3nt: TGTGCCAGCAGCCGGACGGGGTTGAATGAGCAGTTCTTC

d_gene: .
abundance: once
v_gene: TRBV28
j_gene: TRBJ1-2
CDR3aa: CASSQGVWSNYGYTF
CDR3nt: TGTGCCAGCAGTCAAGGAGTCTGGTCTAACTATGGCTACACCTTC

d_gene: .
abundance: .
v_gene: TRBV14
j_gene: TRBJ1-2
CDR3aa: CASSQDTGLFYGYTF
CDR3nt: TGTGCCAGCAGCCAAGATACAGGCCTCTTCTATGGCTACACCTTC

d_gene: .
abundance: .
v_gene: TRBV18
j_gene: TRBJ2-7
CDR3aa: CASSPEVPTYEQYF
CDR3nt: TGTGCCAGCTCACCAGAGGTCCCAACCTACGAGCAGTACTTC

d_gene: .
abundance: few
v_gene: TRBV5-6
j_gene: TRBJ1-2
CDR3aa: CASSSTGIHGYTF
CDR3nt: TGTGCCAGCAGCTCAACGGGAATCCATGGCTACACCTTC

d_gene: .
abundance: .
v_gene: TRBV11-2
j_gene: TRBJ2-1
CDR3aa: CASSLYRYNEQFF
CDR3nt: TGTGCCAGCAGCTTATATCGGTACAATGAGCAGTTCTTC

d_gene: TRBD1
abundance: .
v_gene: TRBV6-1
j_gene: TRBJ1-5
CDR3aa: CASSKGTAASNQPQHF
CDR3nt: TGTGCCAGCAGTAAAGGGACAGCCGCTAGCAATCAGCCCCAGCATTTT

d_gene: TRBD1
abundance: .
v_gene: TRBV19
j_gene: TRBJ1-5
CDR3aa: CASSMGYRGDQPQHF
CDR3nt: TGTGCCAGTAGTATGGGGTACAGGGGGGATCAGCCCCAGCATTTT

d_gene: TRBD1
abundance: .
v_gene: TRBV14
j_gene: TRBJ2-3
CDR3aa: CASSLARGPYSTDTQYF
CDR3nt: TGTGCCAGCAGCCTTGCCAGGGGGCCCTATAGCACAGATACGCAGTATTTT

d_gene: .
abundance: .
v_gene: TRBV29-1
j_gene: TRBJ2-5
CDR3aa: CSVEEGAGEQYF
CDR3nt: TGCAGCGTTGAAGAGGGGGCGGGAGAGCAGTACTTC

d_gene: .
abundance: .
v_gene: TRBV7-3
j_gene: TRBJ1-2
CDR3aa: CASSPRGGYGYTF
CDR3nt: TGTGCCAGCAGCCCCCGGGGAGGCTATGGCTACACCTTC

d_gene: TRBD2
abundance: .
v_gene: TRBV5-1
j_gene: TRBJ2-5
CDR3aa: CASSLAGVGETQYF
CDR3nt: TGCGCCAGCAGCTTAGCGGGAGTTGGAGAGACCCAGTACTTC

d_gene: .
abundance: once
v_gene: TRBV23-1
j_gene: TRBJ1-3
CDR3aa: CASSQEEPDRPRDGNTIYF
CDR3nt: TGCGCCAGCAGTCAAGAAGAACCTGACAGGCCCCGGGATGGAAACACCATATATTTT

d_gene: .
abundance: few
v_gene: TRBV11-2
j_gene: TRBJ1-2
CDR3aa: CASSFSGVGYTF
CDR3nt: TGTGCCAGCAGCTTTTCAGGGGTTGGCTACACCTTC

d_gene: .
abundance: .
v_gene: TRBV6-6
j_gene: TRBJ2-1
CDR3aa: CASSPTGTYNEQFF
CDR3nt: TGTGCCAGCAGTCCGACAGGAACGTACAATGAGCAGTTCTTC

d_gene: .
abundance: .
v_gene: TRBV5-4
j_gene: TRBJ2-1
CDR3aa: CASSFGGTVPSEQFF
CDR3nt: TGTGCCAGCAGCTTTGGCGGGACCGTACCTAGTGAGCAGTTCTTC

d_gene: .
abundance: .
v_gene: TRBV6-5
j_gene: TRBJ2-3
CDR3aa: CASSWSRIHSTDTQYF
CDR3nt: TGTGCCAGCAGTTGGTCGAGAATCCATTCCACAGATACGCAGTATTTT

d_gene: TRBD2
abundance: .
v_gene: TRBV9
j_gene: TRBJ2-1
CDR3aa: CASSVGLAENNEQFF
CDR3nt: TGTGCCAGCAGCGTGGGACTAGCGGAGAACAATGAGCAGTTCTTC

d_gene: TRBD2
abundance: .
v_gene: TRBV10-3
j_gene: TRBJ2-1
CDR3aa: CAISSIIGGARNEQFF
CDR3nt: TGTGCCATCAGTAGCATAATCGGGGGGGCCAGAAATGAGCAGTTCTTC

d_gene: TRBD2
abundance: .
v_gene: TRBV5-4
j_gene: TRBJ2-7
CDR3aa: CASSLTSGGADEQYF
CDR3nt: TGTGCCAGCAGCTTGACAAGCGGGGGGGCGGACGAGCAGTACTTC

d_gene: .
abundance: .
v_gene: TRBV19
j_gene: TRBJ1-1
CDR3aa: CASSIGPGSHEAFF
CDR3nt: TGTGCCAGTAGTATAGGCCCGGGAAGCCATGAAGCTTTCTTT

d_gene: TRBD2
abundance: .
v_gene: TRBV18
j_gene: TRBJ2-1
CDR3aa: CASSPGGRAYNEQFF
CDR3nt: TGTGCCAGCTCACCAGGCGGGAGGGCCTACAATGAGCAGTTCTTC

d_gene: TRBD2
abundance: few
v_gene: TRBV23-1
j_gene: TRBJ2-7
CDR3aa: CAIPGGNRPEQYF
CDR3nt: TGCGCCATCCCCGGGGGGAACAGACCCGAGCAGTACTTC

d_gene: .
abundance: few
v_gene: TRBV2
j_gene: TRBJ2-1
CDR3aa: CASSDNSGGNEQFF
CDR3nt: TGTGCCAGCAGTGATAATTCCGGGGGCAATGAGCAGTTCTTC

d_gene: .
abundance: once
v_gene: TRBV10-3
j_gene: TRBJ1-2
CDR3aa: CAISATRGPTSNYGYTF
CDR3nt: TGTGCCATCAGTGCGACCAGGGGCCCTACCTCTAACTATGGCTACACCTTC

d_gene: .
abundance: .
v_gene: TRBV7-6
j_gene: TRBJ2-7
CDR3aa: CASSTPRDGLYEQYF
CDR3nt: TGTGCCAGCAGCACACCCCGGGACGGACTATACGAGCAGTACTTC

d_gene: .
abundance: .
v_gene: TRBV9
j_gene: TRBJ1-1
CDR3aa: CASSVVQNTEAFF
CDR3nt: TGTGCCAGCAGCGTAGTACAGAACACTGAAGCTTTCTTT

d_gene: TRBD1
abundance: few
v_gene: TRBV10-3
j_gene: TRBJ1-1
CDR3aa: CAISESDRGTLNTEAFF
CDR3nt: TGTGCCATCAGTGAGTCGGACAGGGGGACTCTGAACACTGAAGCTTTCTTT

d_gene: .
abundance: .
v_gene: TRBV30
j_gene: TRBJ1-4
CDR3aa: CAWGPGGGEKLFF
CDR3nt: TGTGCCTGGGGACCCGGGGGAGGGGAAAAACTGTTTTTT

d_gene: .
abundance: .
v_gene: TRBV5-6
j_gene: TRBJ1-2
CDR3aa: CASSRDYGYTF
CDR3nt: TGTGCCAGCAGCCGGGACTATGGCTACACCTTC

d_gene: .
abundance: .
v_gene: TRBV5-1
j_gene: TRBJ2-7
CDR3aa: CASSLGVRGTYEQYF
CDR3nt: TGCGCCAGCAGCTTAGGCGTGCGGGGAACCTACGAGCAGTACTTC

d_gene: .
abundance: .
v_gene: TRBV18
j_gene: TRBJ2-2
CDR3aa: CASSPRTGELFF
CDR3nt: TGTGCCAGCTCACCGAGGACCGGGGAGCTGTTTTTT

d_gene: .
abundance: .
v_gene: TRBV5-1
j_gene: TRBJ2-2
CDR3aa: CASSLGGVNTGELFF
CDR3nt: TGCGCCAGCAGCTTGGGCGGAGTGAACACCGGGGAGCTGTTTTTT

d_gene: .
abundance: .
v_gene: TRBV6-1
j_gene: TRBJ2-5
CDR3aa: CASSGNGEETQYF
CDR3nt: TGTGCCAGCAGCGGAAACGGGGAAGAGACCCAGTACTTC

d_gene: TRBD1
abundance: .
v_gene: TRBV19
j_gene: TRBJ1-5
CDR3aa: CASMDRATSQPQHF
CDR3nt: TGTGCCAGTATGGACAGGGCAACGAGTCAGCCCCAGCATTTT

d_gene: TRBD1
abundance: few
v_gene: TRBV25-1
j_gene: TRBJ1-4
CDR3aa: CASSEAGQYNEKLFF
CDR3nt: TGTGCCAGCAGTGAGGCGGGACAGTATAATGAAAAACTGTTTTTT

d_gene: .
abundance: .
v_gene: TRBV2
j_gene: TRBJ1-6
CDR3aa: CASSEQANSPLHF
CDR3nt: TGTGCCAGCAGTGAACAGGCTAATTCACCCCTCCACTTT